Following are 18 T cell receptor beta chains from one sample sequenced in a study of blood T cell repertoires in COVID-19. The data were produced by immunoSEQ multiplex PCR, yet TCRdb's version contains in-frame clones alone and is incomplete. Among roughly 340,000 clones listed, about nine tenths were seen once. Sequenced input: peripheral blood. These receptors were obtained from a woman between 45 and 65 years old with COVID-19, enrolled during active disease.

This clone was recorded many times. As DNA, the CDR3 is TGTGCCAGCAGTTCCTCACCCGACAGGGCATTCAATGGCTACACCTTC. Its translation: CASSSSPDRAFNGYTF. The chain is built from TRBV27 and TRBJ1-2; 7 bases align to TRBD1. The CDR3 covers 16 residues. V trimming: 4 bases; J trimming: 6 bases; junction bases outside the gene matches: 14. The V gene's germline CDR1 is MNHEY and CDR2 SMNVEV (reference sequence).

CDR3 sequence reads: CASSPDRGSGGYTF. The CDR3 DNA reads TGTGCCAGCAGTCCCGACAGGGGTTCGGGAGGCTACACCTTC. The rearrangement joins TRBV2 to TRBJ1-2; 8 bases align to TRBD1. With V trimmed by 5 bases and J by 8 bases, 10 bases remained unmatched. The CDR3 length is 14 residues. The germline V gene has CDR1 SNHLY and CDR2 FYNNEI.

The CDR3 region is CATSEAGTSGRPRLTEQYF. DNA of the CDR3: TGTGCCACCAGTGAGGCCGGGACTAGCGGGAGGCCCCGTTTGACCGAGCAGTACTTC. J is TRBJ2-7 and V is TRBV24-1; 15 bases align to TRBD2. CDR1 is KGHDR, CDR2 SFDVKD, per germline. The trim removed 4 bases at V and 6 bases at J, leaving 15 bases unmatched. CDR3 length: 19 residues.

J is TRBJ1-3 and V is TRBV4-2; 8 bases fit TRBD1. CDR1 and CDR2 (germline): LGHNA, YNFKEQ. This CDR3 is built from 18 residues. V lost 0 bases to trimming and J lost 0 bases; unmatched junction nucleotides: 7. The CDR3 spells CASSQEGAGGFSGNTIYF. The DNA of the CDR3 is TGTGCCAGCAGCCAAGAGGGGGCAGGGGGCTTCTCTGGAAACACCATATATTTT.

The chain recombines TRBV5-4 with TRBJ2-3; 7 bases line up with TRBD1. Germline V gene sequence: CDR1 SGHNT, CDR2 YYREEE (reference sequence). J gave up 5 bases and V 1 base, and 7 bases lay outside the gene matches. The CDR3 runs to 15 residues. CDR3 DNA sequence: TGTGCCAGCAGCTTGTACAGGGGACGCGAAGATACGCAGTATTTT. The encoded protein is CASSLYRGREDTQYF.

The chain joins TRBV19 to TRBJ1-1; possibly TRBD1 for D (6 bases). Germline CDR1 is LNHDA and CDR2 is SQIVND (reference sequence). The CDR3 runs 15 residues. Trimming removed 5 bases at V and 4 bases at J, with 17 bases between. In nucleotides, the CDR3 is TGTGCCAGTAGTTTCCAGGGGAGCTTTAGCACTGAAGCTTTCTTT. Translating gives CASSFQGSFSTEAFF.

The V gene is TRBV12-5, the J gene TRBJ2-5; the D gene is possibly TRBD2 (6 bases). The germline V gene has CDR1 LGHNT and CDR2 FRNRAP. Trimming cost V 6 bases and J 2 bases, with 13 bases left between them. The CDR3 length is 14 residues. The CDR3 sequence is CASGGSRGQETQYF. The CDR3 DNA reads TGTGCTAGTGGGGGAAGCCGGGGGCAAGAGACCCAGTACTTC.

This rearrangement joins TRBV5-1 to TRBJ2-4; 10 bases are shared with TRBD2. The trim removed 3 bases at V and 6 bases at J, leaving 9 bases unmatched. Germline V gene sequence: CDR1 SGHRS, CDR2 YFSETQ. The CDR3 runs 16 residues. In DNA, the CDR3 is TGCGCCAGCAGCTCAGGCTTGGTAGCGGGAGGAAACATTCAGTACTTC. Translating it yields CASSSGLVAGGNIQYF.

The rearrangement uses TRBV5-1 and TRBJ2-2, with D hard to call. V was clipped by 0 bases and J by 4 bases, with 4 bases between them. The germline V gene encodes CDR1 SGHRS and CDR2 YFSETQ. This CDR3 region has 13 residues. The CDR3 loop reads CASSLALTGELFF. The CDR3 DNA reads as TGCGCCAGCAGCTTGGCACTCACCGGGGAGCTGTTTTTT.

This clone was seen a single time. V usage is TRBV28 and J usage is TRBJ2-7; maybe TRBD1 (6 bases). The V gene's germline CDR1 is MDHEN and CDR2 SYDVKM. The CDR3 is 15 amino acids. V dropped 5 bases and J dropped 0 bases, with 14 bases sitting between them. The CDR3 sequence is CASSPMTDSSYEQYF. Here the CDR3 DNA reads TGTGCCAGCAGTCCGATGACGGACAGCTCCTACGAGCAGTACTTC.

The V call is TRBV19, the J call TRBJ2-1; no reliable D call. Deletions cut 5 bases from V and 13 bases from J, with 18 bases between. This CDR3 is 13 amino acids long. The V gene's germline CDR1 is LNHDA and CDR2 SQIVND (reference sequence). Written as DNA, the CDR3 is TGTGCCAGTAGTCCCCTCCCAGTGGAGCCTCAGTTCTTC. It specifies CASSPLPVEPQFF.

The rearrangement uses TRBV19 and TRBJ2-6; TRBD1 is a possible D gene (5 bases). The CDR3 totals 17 residues. Trimming took 8 bases from V and 0 from J, leaving 17 bases between them. Looked up from germline, CDR1 is LNHDA and CDR2 is SQIVND (reference sequence). The CDR3 nucleotides read TGTGCCAGTGTGCAGGGCACTCTGGGCTCTGGGGCCAACGTCCTGACTTTC. Translated, it gives CASVQGTLGSGANVLTF.

CDR3 loop: CSAIDGFGTQYF. The CDR3 DNA reads as TGCAGCGCCATAGACGGGTTCGGGACCCAGTACTTC. V gene TRBV29-1 combines with J gene TRBJ2-5; D not certain. This CDR3 spans 12 amino acids. The V end lost 7 bases, the J end lost 7 bases, and 16 bases lay between the germline ends. Germline values: CDR1 SQVTM, CDR2 ANQGSEA.

This chain's CDR3 is CASSLARRENNEQFF. Written as DNA, the CDR3 is TGCGCCAGCAGCTTGGCCCGGAGGGAGAACAATGAGCAGTTCTTC. The V gene is TRBV5-1, the J gene TRBJ2-1; possibly TRBD2 for D (6 bases). Germline V gene data show CDR1 as SGHRS and CDR2 as YFSETQ. The CDR3 is 15 amino acids. Trimming stripped 0 bases from V and 5 bases from J, with 12 bases between.

The V and J genes are TRBV6-5 and TRBJ1-3; a possible D gene is TRBD1 (6 bases). The CDR3 totals 14 residues. The germline CDR1 and CDR2 sequences are MNHEY and SVGAGI. Trimming cost V 6 bases and J 1 base, with 10 bases left between them. CDR3 sequence: CASSGDRSGNTIYF. For the CDR3, the DNA is TGTGCCAGCAGCGGTGACAGGTCTGGAAACACCATATATTTT.

The V gene is TRBV6-6, the J gene TRBJ2-5, with a possible D match to TRBD1 (5 bases). With 0 bases removed from V and 5 bases from J, the gap between germline ends came to 7 bases. The length of the CDR3 is 13 residues. Germline V gene data show CDR1 as MNHNY and CDR2 as SVGAGI (reference sequence). This CDR3 reads CASSYSRVETQYF. Written as DNA, the CDR3 is TGTGCCAGCAGTTACTCCAGGGTGGAGACCCAGTACTTC.

This clone was detected once. The gene calls are TRBV6-2 or TRBV6-3 and TRBJ2-1, with TRBD2 as a possible D gene (5 bases). V was cut by 2 bases and J by 5 bases, with 10 bases left in between. The CDR3 is 14 amino acids. CDR1 is MNHEY, CDR2 SVGEGT, per germline. Written as DNA, the CDR3 is TGTGCCAGCAGTTACCCGGGAAATAACAATGAGCAGTTCTTC. It specifies CASSYPGNNNEQFF.

V gene TRBV6-5 combines with J gene TRBJ1-5; D perhaps matches TRBD1 (5 bases). This CDR3 region has 13 residues. The V and J ends lost 6 bases and 7 bases respectively, with 13 bases between them. Per the germline V gene, CDR1 is MNHEY and CDR2 is SVGAGI. The CDR3 bases are TGTGCCAGCAGGGCAGGGCCCGGCCAGCCCCAGCATTTT. It encodes CASRAGPGQPQHF.